The 4 T cell receptor beta chains below were found in one sample sequenced in a study of shared clonotypes between healthy human individuals. The table came from immunoSEQ multiplex PCR; TCRdb's copy has only in-frame clones and leaves some out. The sample lists about 2.1 million clones, over 85% occurring once. Naivety among CD8 cells was defined by CD45RO negativity and positive CCR7 selection, thereby excluding terminally differentiated effector memory CD45RA+ cells. The material sequenced was naive CD8+ T cells from PBMCs. The source of these receptors is a young man in good health. Some clones in this sample may be carry-over from other donors' samples.

J is TRBJ1-3 and V is TRBV9; TRBD1 agrees at 8 bases. Trimming took 0 bases from V and 3 from J; bases not matched to a gene: 5. The CDR3 has 16 residues. Germline values: CDR1 SGDLS, CDR2 YYNGEE. CDR3 bases: TGTGCCAGCAGCGTAGAGGGGACAGGAATTGGAAACACCATATATTTT. Translating gives CASSVEGTGIGNTIYF.

This rearrangement joins TRBV30 to TRBJ2-2; 14 bases are shared with TRBD2. V lost 3 bases, J lost 1 base, and 10 bases stayed unmatched. CDR3 length equals 19 residues. Germline V gene sequence: CDR1 GTSNPN, CDR2 SVGIG (reference sequence). Written as DNA, the CDR3 is TGTGCCTGGAGATCTCGCGGGACTAGCGGGAGTAGGAACACCGGGGAGCTGTTTTTT. Translated, it gives CAWRSRGTSGSRNTGELFF.

The chain couples TRBV11-2 to TRBJ2-1, with TRBD1 matching over 10 bases. V trimming: 1 base; J trimming: 7 bases; junction bases outside the gene matches: 10. Germline CDR1 is SGHAT and CDR2 is FQNNGV. This CDR3 spans 17 amino acids. This CDR3 reads CASSLGPTGGARNEQFF. For the CDR3, the DNA is TGTGCCAGCAGCTTAGGGCCGACAGGGGGCGCGAGAAATGAGCAGTTCTTC.

This chain links TRBV7-9 with TRBJ1-5, with 7 bases identical to TRBD1. With 4 bases clipped from V and 7 bases from J, the junction kept 10 bases outside the gene matches. The CDR3 totals 15 residues. Germline CDR1 and CDR2: SEHNR and FQNEAQ (reference sequence). The CDR3 protein is CASSSGARGWQPQHF. The CDR3 DNA reads as TGTGCCAGCAGCTCGGGGGCCAGGGGGTGGCAGCCCCAGCATTTT.